These 15 T cell receptor beta chains originate from one sample sequenced in a study of T cell responses to AZD1222 COVID-19 vaccine. TCRdb keeps only in-frame clones here, not all; method: immunoSEQ multiplex PCR. This sample has over 130,000 clones, with 85% to 90% found just once. The sequencing used peripheral blood, collected 28 days after the second AZD1222 dose. These TCRs come from an adult who received the AZD1222 COVID-19 vaccine.

The gene calls are TRBV7-2 and TRBJ2-3; TRBD1 might be the D (5 bases). Trimming pared 2 bases from V and 2 bases from J, leaving 8 bases between. Germline CDR1 reads SGHTA; CDR2 reads FQGNSA. This CDR3 is 14 amino acids long. The CDR3 DNA reads as TGTGCCAGCAGCTTATGGGGCCCCACAGATACGCAGTATTTT. It is translated as CASSLWGPTDTQYF. The full variable domain, with the rest looked up from reference TRBV7-2 and TRBJ2-3, is GAGVSQSPSNKVTEKGKDVELRCDPISGHTALYWYRQSLGQGLEFLIYFQGNSAPDKSGLPSDRFSAERTGGSVSTLTIQRTQQEDSAVYLCASSLWGPTDTQYFGPGTRLTVL.

The chain joins TRBV28 to TRBJ1-1; D gene unclear. V shed 8 bases and J shed 0 bases, with 10 bases lying between them. The CDR3 sequence is 13 residues long. Germline CDR1 is MDHEN and CDR2 is SYDVKM. CDR3: CASESQLNTEAFF. CDR3 nucleotide sequence: TGTGCCAGCGAGTCACAGCTGAACACTGAAGCTTTCTTT.

This clone turned up a few times. The chain recombines TRBV7-2 with TRBJ2-5; 8 nucleotides line up with TRBD2. Germline-derived CDR1 and CDR2 are SGHTA and FQGNSA. The CDR3 contains 13 residues. Trimming removed 10 bases from V and 5 bases from J; junction bases left unmatched: 9. The CDR3 DNA reads as TGTGCCAACGGACTAGCAAGTTCGGAGACCCAGTACTTC. This sequence encodes CANGLASSETQYF.

This clone was seen ten or more times. In DNA, the CDR3 is TGTGCCAGCAGCACTGTTCTAGATCTCTACGAGCAGTACTTC. Its protein is CASSTVLDLYEQYF. The chain couples TRBV2 to TRBJ2-7; D unclear. The CDR3 runs 14 residues. Trimming removed 6 bases from V and 3 bases from J, with 15 bases in between. Germline V CDR1 and CDR2: SNHLY, FYNNEI.

J is TRBJ1-1 and V is TRBV3-1 (or the pseudogene TRBV3-2); 7 nucleotides align to TRBD1. Trimming at V came to 4 bases and at J to 9 bases, leaving 11 bases not matched to a gene. This CDR3 contains 14 residues. The V gene's germline CDR1 is LGHDT and CDR2 YNNKEL (reference sequence). The CDR3 reads CASSPQFGTDKAFF. DNA for the CDR3: TGTGCCAGCAGCCCTCAATTCGGGACAGATAAAGCTTTCTTT.

The chain recombines TRBV4-2 with TRBJ1-1; 9 bases line up with TRBD1. The germline V gene has CDR1 LGHNA and CDR2 YNFKEQ. V was clipped by 3 bases and J by 3 bases; unmatched bases: 2. CDR3 size: 14 residues. CDR3 bases: TGTGCCAGCAGCCAGCGGGACAGGGACACTGAAGCTTTCTTT. Translating gives CASSQRDRDTEAFF.

The chain is built from TRBV10-3 and TRBJ2-7, with D possibly being TRBD1 or TRBD2 (7 bases each). Germline CDR1 reads ENHRY; CDR2 reads SYGVKD. This CDR3 spans 15 amino acids. V shed 3 bases and J shed 4 bases, with 16 bases lying between them. CDR3 sequence reads: CAISEWEGATYEQYF. The CDR3 bases are TGTGCCATCAGTGAATGGGAGGGGGCTACTTACGAGCAGTACTTC.

The CDR3 loop is CASSFQGTGGVYEQYF. CDR3 DNA sequence: TGTGCCAGCAGCTTCCAGGGGACAGGGGGCGTTTACGAGCAGTACTTC. The rearrangement joins TRBV7-2 to TRBJ2-7; 12 bases map to TRBD1. This CDR3 is built from 16 residues. From germline, CDR1 is SGHTA and CDR2 FQGNSA. Trimming took 3 bases from V and 4 from J; bases not matched to a gene: 7.

This rearrangement joins TRBV7-2 to TRBJ2-3; D gene unclear. The CDR3 runs to 13 residues. Trimming pared 1 base from V and 7 bases from J, leaving 9 bases between. The germline gives CDR1 SGHTA, CDR2 FQGNSA. CDR3 region: CASSLEGPHTQYF. The CDR3 nucleotides are TGTGCCAGCAGCTTAGAGGGCCCACATACGCAGTATTTT.

V is TRBV5-4 and J is TRBJ2-5, with 8 bases that match TRBD2. V dropped 0 bases and J dropped 0; count of bases not matched to a gene: 4. The CDR3 covers 16 residues. Germline loops: CDR1 SGHNT, CDR2 YYREEE (reference sequence). In DNA form, the CDR3 reads TGTGCCAGCAGCTTGGTCGGGGGGGCAGACCAAGAGACCCAGTACTTC. It translates to CASSLVGGADQETQYF.

The chain joins TRBV19 to TRBJ1-1, with D perhaps TRBD1 (5 bases). The germline V gene encodes CDR1 LNHDA and CDR2 SQIVND (reference sequence). This CDR3 has 13 amino acids. The V gene lost 0 bases and the J gene lost 5 bases, with 7 bases spanning the gap. CDR3 in DNA: TGTGCCAGTAGTATAGAAAGGGGAACTGAAGCTTTCTTT. It specifies CASSIERGTEAFF.

This chain joins TRBV4-2 and TRBJ2-1; the D call may be TRBD1 or TRBD2 (5 bases each). Trimming stripped 1 base from V and 7 bases from J, with 11 bases between. The CDR3 totals 14 residues. CDR1 and CDR2 (germline): LGHNA, YNFKEQ. The CDR3 coding sequence is TGTGCCAGCAGCCAAGGTTGGGGGATTAATGAGCAGTTCTTC. It encodes CASSQGWGINEQFF.

The gene calls are TRBV14 and TRBJ2-2; 11 nucleotides align to TRBD1. After removal of 5 bases from V and 7 bases from J, the junction contained 6 bases not matched to a gene. This CDR3 has 15 amino acids. CDR1 is SGHDN and CDR2 is FVKESK in the germline V gene. The DNA for the CDR3 is TGTGCCAGCAGCTTCCGGACAGGGGGCAGCGGGGAGCTGTTTTTT. Amino acid sequence: CASSFRTGGSGELFF.

In nucleotides, the CDR3 is TGCAGTGCCCACCTCCGGGGCTACACCTTC. It encodes CSAHLRGYTF. The chain is built from TRBV20-1 and TRBJ1-2; unclear D gene. CDR1 and CDR2 from the germline V gene are DFQATT and SNEGSKA (reference sequence). The ends were cut back, 6 bases at V and 8 bases at J, with 10 bases in the middle. The CDR3 runs to 10 residues.

This clone was seen a handful of times. V usage is TRBV5-1 and J usage is TRBJ1-2, with D unclear. V was trimmed by 4 bases and J by 2 bases, leaving 9 bases between them. CDR1 and CDR2 from the germline V gene are SGHRS and YFSETQ. This CDR3 comprises 13 residues. CDR3 coding DNA: TGCGCCAGCAGCGAGGACGGAAACTATGGCTACACCTTC. Protein: CASSEDGNYGYTF. The complete variable domain, with remaining parts taken from reference TRBV5-1 and TRBJ1-2, reads KAGVTQTPRYLIKTRGQQVTLSCSPISGHRSVSWYQQTPGQGLQFLFEYFSETQRNKGNFPGRFSGRQFSNSRSEMNVSTLELGDSALYLCASSEDGNYGYTFGSGTRLTVV.